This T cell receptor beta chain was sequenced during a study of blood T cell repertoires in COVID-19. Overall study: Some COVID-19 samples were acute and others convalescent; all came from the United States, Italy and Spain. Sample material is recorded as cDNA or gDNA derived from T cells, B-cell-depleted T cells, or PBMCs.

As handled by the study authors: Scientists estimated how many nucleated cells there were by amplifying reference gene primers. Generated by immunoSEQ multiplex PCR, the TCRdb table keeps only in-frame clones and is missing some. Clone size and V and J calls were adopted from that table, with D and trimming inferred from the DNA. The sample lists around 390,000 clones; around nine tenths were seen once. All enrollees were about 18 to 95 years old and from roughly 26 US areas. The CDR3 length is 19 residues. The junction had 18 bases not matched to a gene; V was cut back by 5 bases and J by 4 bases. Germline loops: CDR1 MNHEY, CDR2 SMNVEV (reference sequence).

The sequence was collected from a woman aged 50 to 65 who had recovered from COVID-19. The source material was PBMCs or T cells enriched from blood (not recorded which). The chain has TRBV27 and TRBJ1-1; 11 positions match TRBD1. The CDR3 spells CASSQPPWTGGMLGTEAFF. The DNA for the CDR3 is TGTGCCAGCAGTCAACCACCGTGGACAGGGGGCATGCTAGGCACTGAAGCTTTCTTT.